The source of this TCR beta chain is a study of blood T cells in healthy people across ages. A minimum of 6.5 million PBMCs was isolated per sample. PCR was performed a second time for about 6 to 12 cycles using a sample-barcoded 5' primer and a J-beta primer mix. Each cDNA was tagged by a template-switch adaptor containing 12 random nucleotides. Sequencing recovered at least 3 million CDR3-containing paired-end reads from each sample. Each CDR3 protein gets one entry after TCRdb re-called the 5' RACE reads with MiXCR. The table has approximately 1,100,000 distinct CDR3 sequences, 40% to 55% seen once; the top ten hold approximately 20%. CDR1 DFQATT and CDR2 SNEGSKA come from the germline V gene (reference sequence). Trimming cost V 6 bases and J 3 bases; bases outside gene matches: 10. The CDR3 contains 14 residues.

This clonotype was sampled from a woman aged 55-70 years in good health. V usage is TRBV20-1 and J usage is TRBJ2-5, with 7 positions matching TRBD2. The sequenced sample was blood. The CDR3 nucleotides read TGCAGTGCCTATTCGCCAGGGAGGGAAGAGACCCAGTACTTC. Protein: CSAYSPGREETQYF.